These T cell receptor beta chains were read from a single sample in a study of cytomegalovirus exposure and HLA in healthy donors. The repertoire was sequenced with immunoSEQ multiplex PCR; TCRdb's copy has only in-frame clones and lacks some. Here the sample spans some 120,000 clones, about 90% being singletons. Sequencing was carried out using PBMCs. These receptors all come from a man younger than 40 in good health and CMV-seronegative. CDR3s include the opening cysteine and the closing phenylalanine or tryptophan. D genes are given only for firm matches. A row's size may be missing; if present it is once, few, many or a size class.

v_call	clone_size	j_call	d_call	cdr3_aa	cdr3_nt
TRBV6-5	NA	TRBJ1-2	NA	CASSYGRAPRDYGYTF	TGTGCCAGCAGTTACGGCCGGGCTCCGAGGGACTATGGCTACACCTTC
TRBV7-3	NA	TRBJ2-2	NA	CASSWGEATNTGELFF	TGTGCCAGCAGCTGGGGGGAAGCTACTAACACCGGGGAGCTGTTTTTT
TRBV25-1	NA	TRBJ1-3	NA	CASSGTVWTLRSGNTIYF	TGTGCCAGCAGTGGGACAGTTTGGACCTTGAGGTCTGGAAACACCATATATTTT
TRBV6-5	NA	TRBJ1-2	NA	CASSLARGVYGYTF	TGTGCCAGCAGTTTAGCCAGGGGCGTGTATGGCTACACCTTC
TRBV27	NA	TRBJ2-7	TRBD2	CASSSWKRGYYEQYF	TGTGCCAGCAGTTCCTGGAAGCGGGGTTACTACGAGCAGTACTTC
TRBV2	NA	TRBJ1-5	NA	CASSELESRGVSNQPQHF	TGTGCCAGCAGTGAATTAGAATCTCGGGGGGTAAGCAATCAGCCCCAGCATTTT
TRBV9	NA	TRBJ2-5	TRBD2	CASSRGLAGYYQETQYF	TGTGCCAGCAGCCGGGGACTAGCGGGGTATTACCAAGAGACCCAGTACTTC
TRBV5-6	NA	TRBJ2-1	TRBD2	CASSFRSGRYNEQFF	TGTGCCAGCAGCTTTCGGAGCGGGAGGTACAATGAGCAGTTCTTC
TRBV7-2	NA	TRBJ2-7	NA	CASRKLVQAYYEQYF	TGTGCCAGCAGAAAATTAGTTCAGGCTTACTACGAGCAGTACTTC
TRBV6-5	NA	TRBJ2-7	TRBD1	CASSYGQGAYEQYF	TGTGCCAGCAGTTACGGACAGGGGGCCTACGAGCAGTACTTC
TRBV7-9	once	TRBJ2-7	TRBD2	CASSLVYGLAGGQYEQYF	TGTGCCAGCAGCTTAGTATACGGACTAGCGGGAGGCCAATACGAGCAGTACTTC
TRBV5-4	NA	TRBJ2-7	NA	CASSFGGDGGYEQYF	TGTGCCAGCAGCTTTGGAGGGGATGGAGGCTACGAGCAGTACTTC
TRBV15	NA	TRBJ2-5	TRBD2	CATSRAETSGSETQYF	TGTGCCACCAGCAGAGCTGAGACTAGCGGGAGTGAGACCCAGTACTTC
TRBV4-1	few	TRBJ2-2	NA	CASRSTTGELFF	TGCGCCAGCAGATCAACTACCGGGGAGCTGTTTTTT
TRBV19	NA	TRBJ2-7	NA	CASSSQGFGFYEQYF	TGTGCCAGTAGCTCACAGGGTTTTGGTTTTTACGAGCAGTACTTC
TRBV13	NA	TRBJ1-4	NA	CASSFRGVTTNEKLFF	TGTGCCAGCAGCTTCAGGGGTGTTACAACTAATGAAAAACTGTTTTTT
TRBV27	NA	TRBJ2-1	TRBD2	CASSLAGVYNEQFF	TGTGCCAGCAGCCTAGCGGGAGTTTATAATGAGCAGTTCTTC
TRBV6-6	NA	TRBJ1-2	TRBD1	CASSQGDRQSYGYTF	TGTGCCAGCAGTCAAGGGGACAGACAAAGCTATGGCTACACCTTC
TRBV5-1	NA	TRBJ2-3	NA	CASTSGHTDTQYF	TGCGCCAGCACTTCGGGACACACAGATACGCAGTATTTT
TRBV7-2	NA	TRBJ1-2	NA	CASSPYRRSATYGYTF	TGTGCCAGCAGCCCATACCGCCGTTCGGCGACTTATGGCTACACCTTC
TRBV5-4	NA	TRBJ2-7	TRBD2	CASSISSGRSYEQYF	TGTGCCAGCAGCATATCTAGCGGGCGGTCCTACGAGCAGTACTTC
TRBV7-9	NA	TRBJ2-7	NA	CASSLALGRWEQYF	TGTGCCAGCAGCTTAGCGCTTGGGCGATGGGAGCAGTACTTC
TRBV5-6	NA	TRBJ1-4	TRBD1	CASPPAGTGGEKLFF	TGTGCCAGTCCCCCAGCCGGGACAGGGGGCGAAAAACTGTTTTTT
TRBV6-5	NA	TRBJ2-6	NA	CASKNSGANVLTF	TGTGCCAGTAAAAATTCTGGGGCCAACGTCCTGACTTTC
TRBV14	NA	TRBJ2-5	NA	CASSQFVRSQETQYF	TGTGCCAGCAGCCAATTCGTGCGGAGTCAAGAGACCCAGTACTTC
TRBV11-2	NA	TRBJ2-2	NA	CASSFGITGELFF	TGTGCCAGCAGCTTCGGGATAACCGGGGAGCTGTTTTTT
TRBV4-1	NA	TRBJ2-7	TRBD1	CASSQARDSYEQYF	TGCGCCAGCAGCCAAGCCCGGGACAGCTACGAGCAGTACTTC
TRBV5-1	NA	TRBJ2-3	NA	CASSSQGMEDTQYF	TGCGCCAGCAGCTCGCAGGGGATGGAAGATACGCAGTATTTT
TRBV2	NA	TRBJ1-4	NA	CASISVGLDLLKLFF	TGTGCCAGCATCAGCGTGGGGCTGGACCTGCTGAAACTGTTTTTT
TRBV4-1	NA	TRBJ1-2	TRBD1	CASSQARQGMNGYTF	TGCGCCAGCAGCCAAGCCAGACAGGGTATGAATGGCTACACCTTC
TRBV20-1	NA	TRBJ1-2	NA	CSARNRDPHTF	TGCAGTGCTAGGAACAGGGACCCCCACACCTTC
TRBV14	NA	TRBJ2-5	TRBD2	CASSRGLAGDGETQYF	TGTGCCAGCAGCCGGGGACTAGCGGGAGACGGAGAGACCCAGTACTTC
TRBV4-1	once	TRBJ2-3	TRBD2	CASKTSGSTDTQYF	TGCGCCAGTAAGACTAGCGGGAGCACAGATACGCAGTATTTT
TRBV4-3	NA	TRBJ2-5	NA	CASSQEAARETQYF	TGCGCCAGCAGCCAAGAGGCAGCGCGGGAGACCCAGTACTTC
TRBV19	NA	TRBJ2-1	TRBD2	CASSEGGRASNEQFF	TGTGCCAGTAGTGAGGGCGGGAGGGCCTCCAATGAGCAGTTCTTC
TRBV5-6	few	TRBJ2-7	NA	CASSWGGPLREQYF	TGTGCCAGCAGCTGGGGCGGCCCCCTACGGGAGCAGTACTTC
TRBV10-2	once	TRBJ2-7	NA	CASSEANSYEQYF	TGCGCCAGCAGTGAGGCGAATTCCTACGAGCAGTACTTC
TRBV2	NA	TRBJ2-3	NA	CASSDGGRDTQYF	TGTGCCAGCAGTGATGGGGGCCGGGATACGCAGTATTTT
TRBV9	NA	TRBJ2-7	TRBD2	CASSASGTTYYEQYF	TGTGCCAGCAGCGCGTCCGGGACTACATACTACGAGCAGTACTTC
TRBV4-1	NA	TRBJ1-1	NA	CASSQEGAYEAFF	TGCGCCAGCAGCCAAGAGGGAGCCTATGAAGCTTTCTTT
TRBV5-6	NA	TRBJ1-1	TRBD1	CASSPFTDRGTEAFF	TGTGCCAGCAGCCCTTTCACCGACAGGGGCACTGAAGCTTTCTTT
TRBV7-9	NA	TRBJ1-5	TRBD1	CASSLGWTGEPQHF	TGTGCCAGCAGCTTAGGTTGGACAGGGGAGCCCCAGCATTTT
TRBV5-1	once	TRBJ2-1	TRBD2	CASSSPLLAGGVNEQFF	TGCGCCAGCAGCTCGCCGTTACTAGCGGGAGGAGTGAATGAGCAGTTCTTC
TRBV27	NA	TRBJ2-1	TRBD2	CASSPNRLAADNEQFF	TGTGCCAGCAGTCCTAACCGACTAGCGGCCGACAATGAGCAGTTCTTC
TRBV7-3	once	TRBJ2-1	TRBD2	CASSLNLAGALSSYNEQFF	TGTGCCAGCAGCTTGAATTTAGCGGGAGCCCTAAGCTCCTACAATGAGCAGTTCTTC
TRBV7-2	NA	TRBJ1-5	NA	CASSLEGDSNQPQHF	TGTGCCAGCAGCTTAGAGGGGGATAGCAATCAGCCCCAGCATTTT
TRBV30	NA	TRBJ2-5	TRBD1	CAWSTGGTQYF	TGTGCCTGGAGTACAGGGGGGACCCAGTACTTC
TRBV11-2	NA	TRBJ1-2	NA	CASSPRTVYGYTF	TGTGCCAGCAGCCCCCGGACTGTCTATGGCTACACCTTC
TRBV7-8	NA	TRBJ2-1	NA	CASSLAEGGYNEQFF	TGTGCCAGCAGCTTAGCGGAGGGCGGCTACAATGAGCAGTTCTTC
TRBV19	NA	TRBJ2-1	TRBD1	CASLNAGQGIHNEQFF	TGTGCCAGCCTCAACGCGGGACAGGGAATCCACAATGAGCAGTTCTTC
TRBV19	few	TRBJ2-7	TRBD2	CASSFRAPGGDRSYEQYF	TGTGCCAGTAGTTTCCGAGCCCCCGGGGGGGACCGCTCCTACGAGCAGTACTTC
TRBV11-2	few	TRBJ1-2	TRBD1	CASSLDRGFDYGYTF	TGTGCCAGCAGCTTAGACAGGGGGTTCGACTATGGCTACACCTTC
TRBV7-2	few	TRBJ1-2	TRBD1	CASSSARTGSGGYTF	TGTGCCAGCAGCTCCGCTAGGACAGGTTCGGGCGGCTACACCTTC
TRBV7-2	NA	TRBJ2-7	NA	CASSIPQVYEQYF	TGTGCCAGCAGCATACCACAGGTTTACGAGCAGTACTTC
TRBV7-9	once	TRBJ2-7	TRBD1	CASSSGQGGQYF	TGTGCCAGCAGCTCAGGACAGGGAGGGCAGTACTTC
TRBV29-1	NA	TRBJ2-1	NA	CSVESRRSYNEQFF	TGCAGCGTTGAGTCCAGGCGCTCCTACAATGAGCAGTTCTTC
TRBV5-4	NA	TRBJ2-3	TRBD2	CASSLEVGLGDSETQYF	TGTGCCAGCAGCTTGGAGGTAGGACTAGGGGACTCAGAGACGCAGTATTTT
TRBV4-3	NA	TRBJ1-2	TRBD1	CASSQDGGRGEGYTF	TGCGCCAGCAGCCAAGACGGGGGCAGGGGGGAAGGCTACACCTTC
TRBV7-9	NA	TRBJ2-2	NA	CASSLDGANTGELFF	TGTGCCAGCAGCTTAGACGGGGCGAACACCGGGGAGCTGTTTTTT